The clone carrying this TCR beta chain came up many times. This entry is derived from a study of spatial heterogeneity in lung cancer. Study-wide context: Sequencing consistently turned up more beta-chain sequences than alpha-chain sequences.

TCRdb itself ran the 5' RACE reads through MiXCR, one entry per CDR3 protein. In the table there are 25,000 to 35,000 distinct CDR3 sequences, over 5% of which are singletons. Stated time point: blood at routine non-recurrence follow-up after resection. The CDR3 runs to 11 residues. Trimming shortened V by 5 bases and J by 3 bases, and 5 bases separated the two germline ends. Looked up from germline, CDR1 is SGHAT and CDR2 is FQNNGV. This sequence joins TRBV11-2 and TRBJ2-7; unclear D gene. The clonotype was recovered from a female donor with early-stage non-small cell lung cancer. The source was PBMCs, collected at follow-up. CDR3 bases: TGTGCCAGCAGCGCCAACTACGAGCAGTACTTC. This gives the protein CASSANYEQYF.